This T cell receptor beta chain was obtained from a study of identical twins. TCRdb used MiXCR to reprocess the 5' RACE reads, holding one entry per CDR3 protein. The repertoire holds just over 500,000 distinct CDR3 sequences, with less than 25% as singletons. A few counts support this clonotype. There are 20 residues in the CDR3. V was pared by 2 bases and J by 2 bases, with 14 bases of the junction left unmatched. CDR1 and CDR2 (germline): LGHNA, YSLEER. In addition, the sample was reused for a study of T cells expressing NK-cell markers.

This receptor was identified in a woman in her late teens or twenties in good health. This sequence joins TRBV4-3 and TRBJ2-3; 12 nucleotides line up with TRBD2. The sequencing sample was made of CD4+ T cells sorted from blood. The CDR3 loop reads CASSQRLSLAGGADTDTQYF. Here the CDR3 DNA reads TGCGCCAGCAGCCAACGCCTATCACTAGCGGGAGGTGCTGACACAGATACGCAGTATTTT.